The entry below gives a single TCR beta chain sequence along with its context. As yet, its antigen is unknown. This specimen belongs to a study of T-cell memory formation after mild COVID-19. Study context: Clusters were largely donor specific. Study-wide findings and caveats: Clones that contracted clustered mainly in CM and EM if CD4+ and in EMRA if CD8+. Clones shrinking from day 15 to 85 showed even CD4/CD8 mixes; later expanders tilted CD4+.

TCRdb re-derived calls from the 5' RACE reads in MiXCR, one entry per CDR3 protein. The sample has 250,000 to 400,000 distinct CDR3 sequences; 13% to 15% are singletons. J lost 8 bases, V lost 9 bases, and 5 bases had no gene match. This CDR3 comprises 11 residues. In germline, CDR1 is KGHDR, CDR2 SFDVKD. Material for sequencing was PBMCs or a T cell subset sorted from them (not recorded which). The TCR was taken from a man aged 18 to 30 who had mild COVID-19 (a few samples of this study predate the infection). Cell type and time point are not known. V is TRBV24-1 and J is TRBJ1-2; 7 nucleotides line up with TRBD1. CDR3 residues: CATGEGAGYTF. CDR3 bases: TGTGCCACCGGGGAGGGGGCCGGCTACACCTTC.